The clone carrying this T cell receptor (beta chain) is called medium-sized based on its frequency. The data were taken from a study of diagnostic markers for celiac disease. TCRdb re-called the reads; every CDR3 protein appears as one record, without DNA. This repertoire includes several thousand distinct CDR3 sequences. The CDR3 is 13 residues long. The chain is built from TRBV12-3 or TRBV12-4 and TRBJ1-4. Source material: either unsorted cells or a sorted T cell fraction (not recorded which). This receptor was identified in a human donor. This table probably holds off-target reads from a library built for another chain. This CDR3 is CASSLISREKLFF.